The following is a TCR beta chain sequence with its context. TCRdb keeps only in-frame clones here, not all; method: immunoSEQ multiplex PCR. This table holds under 60,000 clones, approximately 82% found once. The data stem from a study of blood T cell repertoires in COVID-19. On the study more broadly: The study drew acute and convalescent COVID-19 samples from the United States, Italy and Spain. The analysed material was cDNA or gDNA that came from T cells, B-cell-depleted T cells, or PBMCs.

The germline V gene encodes CDR1 LNHNV and CDR2 YYDKDF (reference sequence). V was clipped by 3 bases and J by 9 bases; unmatched bases: 5. This CDR3 contains 13 residues. The sequencing input was peripheral blood. The sequence came from a human donor in a cohort sampled during active COVID-19. The chain uses TRBV15 and TRBJ2-1; 7 bases are a match to TRBD2. The CDR3 here is CATSRWGGGEQFF. DNA for the CDR3: TGTGCCACCAGCAGGTGGGGGGGAGGTGAGCAGTTCTTC.